This TCR beta chain was captured by sequencing in a study of T cells in narcolepsy. Per germline, CDR1 MNHEY and CDR2 SVGAGI. This CDR3 contains 13 residues. V was cut by 9 bases and J by 2 bases, with 13 bases left in between. Profiling relied on immunoSEQ multiplex PCR, and the TCRdb table lists in-frame clones only, not all of them. The sample contains nearly 35,000 clones, 81% of which appear only once. The sample consisted of memory (CD45RA-) CD4+ T cells from blood. The V and J genes are TRBV6-5 and TRBJ2-5; perhaps D is TRBD1 or TRBD2 (5 bases each). This TCR was recovered from a human donor in good health. The CDR3 DNA reads TGTGCCAGTCTATCCTGGGGGCAAGAGACCCAGTACTTC. Translating gives CASLSWGQETQYF.